These 27 T cell receptor beta chains were sequenced from one sample in a study of identical twins. Each CDR3 protein is one row after TCRdb ran MiXCR on the 5' RACE reads. Of approximately 94,000 distinct CDR3 sequences listed, 5.9% are singletons. Sample: memory T cells sorted from blood. These receptor sequences come from a woman in her forties or fifties in good health.

This clonotype has ten or more counts. The chain couples TRBV4-1 to TRBJ2-3; D is unresolved. V shed 0 bases and J shed 6 bases, with 7 bases lying between them. The CDR3 extends over 13 amino acids. Per the germline V gene, CDR1 is MGHRA and CDR2 is YSYEKL. CDR3 loop: CASSQDPRDTQYF. In DNA form, the CDR3 reads TGCGCCAGCAGCCAAGACCCGCGGGATACGCAGTATTTT.

This clonotype was counted at least ten times. The V and J genes are TRBV6-5 and TRBJ1-3; D possibly corresponds to TRBD1 (6 bases). Germline lookup yields CDR1 MNHEY and CDR2 SVGAGI. The V end lost 6 bases, the J end lost 15 bases, and 21 bases lay between the germline ends. CDR3 length: 13 amino acids. CDR3: CASRDPWGAGQYF. The CDR3 DNA sequence: TGTGCCAGCAGGGATCCTTGGGGGGCCGGTCAATATTTT.

This clonotype was counted at least ten times. The CDR3 bases are TGCAGTGCCCGACCCCCCCGGGACAGGGGCGAAAAACTGTTTTTT. It is translated as CSARPPRDRGEKLFF. This rearrangement joins TRBV20-1 to TRBJ1-4; TRBD1 agrees at 10 bases. This CDR3 is 15 amino acids long. Germline V gene lookup returns CDR1 DFQATT and CDR2 SNEGSKA (reference sequence). The V and J ends lost 6 bases and 8 bases, in that order; junction bases with no gene match: 12.

This clonotype occurred many times. The rearrangement links TRBV12-3 or TRBV12-4 to TRBJ2-1, with a tentative D call TRBD2 (5 bases). There are 15 residues in the CDR3. The V and J ends lost 5 bases and 0 bases respectively, with 11 bases between them. The CDR3 here is CASSRRRSSYNEQFF. The CDR3 DNA follows: TGTGCCAGCAGTAGACGGAGGAGCTCCTACAATGAGCAGTTCTTC.

This clonotype was observed many times. The V gene is TRBV4-1, the J gene TRBJ1-5; no firm D call. With 4 bases removed from V and 7 bases from J, the gap between germline ends came to 20 bases. Germline V gene sequence: CDR1 MGHRA, CDR2 YSYEKL. The CDR3 contains 16 residues. CDR3 region: CASSPAGLRTTQPQHF. DNA of the CDR3: TGCGCCAGCAGCCCGGCCGGGCTCAGGACGACCCAGCCCCAGCATTTT.

This clonotype was seen many times. The rearrangement joins TRBV12-3 or TRBV12-4 to TRBJ2-7, with 12 bases identical to TRBD2. Trimming at V came to 6 bases and at J to 7 bases, leaving 7 bases not matched to a gene. The length of the CDR3 is 14 residues. The CDR3 is CASSLAGGSGEQYV. As DNA, the CDR3 is TGTGCCAGCAGCCTAGCGGGAGGGTCAGGGGAGCAGTACGTC.

Many counts were recorded for this clonotype. This sequence joins TRBV7-9 and TRBJ2-1; 7 bases map to TRBD1. Germline V gives CDR1 SEHNR, CDR2 FQNEAQ (reference sequence). CDR3 length: 13 amino acids. J lost 10 bases, V lost 5 bases, and 8 bases had no gene match. Written as DNA, the CDR3 is TGTGCCAGCAGCCCCTCAGGGGGACGGGAGCAGTTCTTC. This encodes CASSPSGGREQFF.

This clonotype was observed at least ten times. The rearrangement links TRBV5-1 to TRBJ2-3, with a weak D call TRBD1 (5 bases). This CDR3 region has 16 residues. Looked up from germline, CDR1 is SGHRS and CDR2 is YFSETQ. Between the trimmed V and J ends, which lost 4 bases and 3 bases, there was a span of 18 bases. The CDR3 DNA reads TGCGCCAGCAGCCCAAATGTGATAGGGGCTACAGATACGCAGTATTTT. Translated: CASSPNVIGATDTQYF.

This clonotype was seen at least ten times. The rearrangement uses TRBV5-1 and TRBJ2-1, with 10 nucleotides matching TRBD1. J gave up 14 bases and V 4 bases, and 12 bases lay outside the gene matches. The germline V gene encodes CDR1 SGHRS and CDR2 YFSETQ. This CDR3 comprises 14 residues. CDR3 loop: CASSGTGAPLRKFF. Here the CDR3 DNA reads TGCGCCAGCAGCGGGACAGGGGCGCCCCTCCGAAAGTTCTTC. The entire variable domain, with the rest obtained from reference TRBV5-1 and TRBJ2-1, is as follows: KAGVTQTPRYLIKTRGQQVTLSCSPISGHRSVSWYQQTPGQGLQFLFEYFSETQRNKGNFPGRFSGRQFSNSRSEMNVSTLELGDSALYLCASSGTGAPLRKFFGPGTRLTVL.

This clonotype was recorded a few times. The chain joins TRBV3-1 to TRBJ1-1; D is unclear. The CDR3 sequence is 14 residues long. The germline gives CDR1 LGHDT, CDR2 YNNKEL (reference sequence). V shed 0 bases and J shed 11 bases, with 16 bases lying between them. CDR3 in DNA: TGTGCCAGCAGCCAAGATTCGTCGCGCCGGGCGGCTTTCTTT. It is translated as CASSQDSSRRAAFF.

This clonotype ranks as medium-sized (0.01 to 0.1%). This sequence joins TRBV10-3 and TRBJ2-3; D uncertain. CDR1 and CDR2 (germline): ENHRY, SYGVKD. The CDR3 spans 13 residues. V shed 6 bases and J shed 0 bases, with 7 bases lying between them. The DNA for the CDR3 is TGTGCCATCAGAGGGCCAAGCACAGATACGCAGTATTTT. Protein sequence: CAIRGPSTDTQYF.

There are a few counts of this clonotype. J is TRBJ2-7 and V is TRBV20-1; tentatively, D is TRBD1 (5 bases). Per germline, CDR1 DFQATT and CDR2 SNEGSKA (reference sequence). Trimming left V 7 bases short and J 3 bases short, with 13 bases between. CDR3 size: 12 residues. The CDR3 protein is CSVGQGLYEQYF. The CDR3 DNA follows: TGCAGTGTCGGGCAGGGTCTCTACGAGCAGTACTTC.

This clonotype was seen at least ten times. The CDR3 spells CASRSGIWTGELFF. Here the CDR3 DNA reads TGTGCCAGCAGGAGCGGGATATGGACCGGGGAGCTGTTTTTT. J is TRBJ2-2 and V is TRBV12-3 or TRBV12-4; 7 bases match TRBD2. CDR3 size: 14 residues. The trim removed 6 bases at V and 5 bases at J, leaving 6 bases unmatched.

Many counts were recorded for this clonotype. This rearrangement joins TRBV15 to TRBJ1-4; the D gene is possibly TRBD1 (5 bases). The CDR3 totals 14 residues. The germline V and J ends were trimmed by 0 bases and 10 bases, with 12 bases remaining between them. Germline CDR1 is LNHNV and CDR2 is YYDKDF (reference sequence). Here the CDR3 DNA reads TGTGCCACCAGCAGAGATAAAGGGGCAGGAAAACTGTTTTTT. It yields the protein CATSRDKGAGKLFF.

This clonotype has ten or more counts. This rearrangement joins TRBV6-2 or TRBV6-3 to TRBJ1-1; D perhaps matches TRBD1 (5 bases). With 7 bases removed from V and 11 bases from J, the gap between germline ends came to 17 bases. This CDR3 has 12 amino acids. Germline CDR1 and CDR2: MNHEY and SVGEGT. This chain's CDR3 is CASTPAGREAFF. The CDR3 DNA follows: TGTGCCAGCACGCCGGCAGGGCGGGAGGCTTTCTTT.

Many counts were recorded for this clonotype. The chain links TRBV9 to TRBJ2-1; D gene uncertain. Germline V gene data show CDR1 as SGDLS and CDR2 as YYNGEE. The CDR3 is 11 residues long. Trimming took 2 bases from V and 9 from J, leaving 6 bases between them. CDR3 sequence: CASSVAGEQFF. For the CDR3, the DNA is TGTGCCAGCAGCGTCGCTGGTGAGCAGTTCTTC. Supplemented by reference TRBV9 and TRBJ2-1, the full variable domain reads DSGVTQTPKHLITATGQRVTLRCSPRSGDLSVYWYQQSLDQGLQFLIQYYNGEERAKGNILERFSAQQFPDLHSELNLSSLELGDSALYFCASSVAGEQFFGPGTRLTVL.

This clonotype was detected many times. This chain connects TRBV11-2 to TRBJ1-6, with D possibly being TRBD1 (5 bases). The CDR3 contains 15 residues. Deletions cut 0 bases from V and 7 bases from J, with 10 bases between. CDR1 and CDR2 from the germline V gene are SGHAT and FQNNGV. In nucleotides, the CDR3 is TGTGCCAGCAGCTTAGATAACAGGAGGAATTCACCCCTCCACTTT. It encodes CASSLDNRRNSPLHF. The complete variable domain, with remaining parts taken from reference TRBV11-2 and TRBJ1-6, reads EAGVAQSPRYKIIEKRQSVAFWCNPISGHATLYWYQQILGQGPKLLIQFQNNGVVDDSQLPKDRFSAERLKGVDSTLKIQPAKLEDSAVYLCASSLDNRRNSPLHFGNGTRLTVT.

This chain uses TRBV10-1 with TRBJ2-6, with D tentatively TRBD1 (5 bases). Trimming stripped 2 bases from V and 3 bases from J, with 11 bases between. The CDR3 contains 16 residues. Looked up from germline, CDR1 is WNHNN and CDR2 is SYGVQD (reference sequence). CDR3 region: CASSEARVGGANVLTF. Written as DNA, the CDR3 is TGCGCCAGCAGTGAGGCCAGGGTCGGTGGGGCCAACGTCCTGACTTTC.

This clonotype was counted a few times. The genes are TRBV4-1 and TRBJ2-5; 10 bases are shared with TRBD2. The ends lost 1 base at V and 1 base at J; junction bases unmatched: 6. The CDR3 sequence is 17 residues long. Germline CDR1 reads MGHRA; CDR2 reads YSYEKL. The CDR3 DNA reads as TGCGCCAGCAGCCAAGCGCTAGCGGGAGCCTTCCAAGAGACCCAGTACTTC. It translates to CASSQALAGAFQETQYF.

This clonotype came up many times. This chain joins TRBV11-3 and TRBJ2-1, with 7 bases identical to TRBD1. The CDR3 is 12 residues long. From germline, CDR1 is SGHNT and CDR2 YENEEA. J was trimmed by 6 bases and V by 4 bases; bases with no gene match: 0. The CDR3 DNA sequence: TGTGCCAGCAGCTCAGGGGGCAATGAGCAGTTCTTC. This gives the protein CASSSGGNEQFF.

Only a few counts were recorded for this clonotype. The chain uses TRBV15 and TRBJ2-3; tentatively, D is TRBD1 or TRBD2 (5 bases each). In germline, CDR1 is LNHNV, CDR2 YYDKDF (reference sequence). The CDR3 has 15 amino acids. V was shortened by 0 bases and J by 6 bases, with 13 bases between the two germline ends. Here the CDR3 reads CATSRDEGSGDTQYF. The CDR3 coding sequence is TGTGCCACCAGCAGAGATGAGGGGAGTGGCGATACGCAGTATTTT.

This clonotype occurred many times. This chain joins TRBV9 and TRBJ2-1; 10 bases are shared with TRBD2. Unmatched junction bases numbered 9, after V lost 2 bases and J lost 10 bases. CDR1 is SGDLS and CDR2 is YYNGEE in the germline V gene. This CDR3 comprises 15 residues. The CDR3 DNA reads TGTGCCAGCAGCGTCAGCGGGAGGGCCCAGGGGGAGCAGTTCTTC. This sequence encodes CASSVSGRAQGEQFF.

This clonotype was observed at least ten times. The chain joins TRBV20-1 to TRBJ2-3; 9 bases are shared with TRBD2. The CDR3 runs 13 residues. With 6 bases clipped from V and 3 bases from J, the junction kept 4 bases outside the gene matches. From germline, CDR1 is DFQATT and CDR2 SNEGSKA (reference sequence). The chain's CDR3 is CSALLAGTDTQYF. The CDR3 coding sequence is TGCAGTGCATTGCTAGCGGGGACAGATACGCAGTATTTT.

This clonotype was seen repeatedly, ten times or more. The chain uses TRBV12-3 or TRBV12-4 and TRBJ1-1; perhaps TRBD1 as D (5 bases). CDR3 size: 14 residues. Trimming took 3 bases from V and 3 from J, leaving 11 bases between them. The DNA for the CDR3 is TGTGCCAGCAGTTTGGGACCTGCGGACACTGAAGCTTTCTTT. It is translated as CASSLGPADTEAFF.

This clonotype was picked up many times. The chain couples TRBV2 to TRBJ1-2; no clear D gene. CDR3 length equals 15 residues. The V gene's germline CDR1 is SNHLY and CDR2 FYNNEI. Trimming pared 0 bases from V and 3 bases from J, leaving 11 bases between. The CDR3: CASSEAPGPYYGYTF. DNA of the CDR3: TGTGCCAGCAGTGAAGCCCCTGGACCGTACTATGGCTACACCTTC.

Comment on this clonotype: This may be a read error: a much more frequent sequence differs by one nucleotide. The CDR3 region has the DNA TGTGCCAGCAGCTCGGACAGGGGGACTTCACCCCTCCACTTT. This codes for CASSSDRGTSPLHF. V gene TRBV5-6 combines with J gene TRBJ1-6; 10 nucleotides match TRBD1. The CDR3 totals 14 residues. The germline CDR1 and CDR2 sequences are SGHDT and YYEEEE. V gave up 3 bases and J gave up 9 bases; unmatched junction bases: 3.

This clonotype was picked up many times. The V gene is TRBV6-6, the J gene TRBJ1-5; D is unresolved. Germline values: CDR1 MNHNY, CDR2 SVGAGI (reference sequence). V lost 3 bases, J lost 9 bases, and 18 bases lay in between. The CDR3 loop spans 15 amino acids. CDR3 residues: CASSYGQGPLWPQHF. DNA for the CDR3: TGTGCCAGCAGTTATGGCCAAGGCCCCTTGTGGCCCCAGCATTTT.